The following is a T cell receptor (beta chain) sequence with its context. No antigen is known for it. Looked up from germline, CDR1 is LGHDT and CDR2 is YNNKEL (reference sequence). With 1 base removed from V and 7 bases from J, the gap between germline ends came to 17 bases. The CDR3 runs 15 residues. This entry belongs to a study of T-cell memory formation after mild COVID-19. Study details: The study found TCR clusters largely donor specific. Study-level points and caveats: Chiefly within CM and EM were the contracting CD4+ clones; CD8+ ones were within EMRA. Clones that contracted from day 15 to 85 were balanced CD4/CD8, while later expanders leaned CD4+. Pre-infection memory already had some responding clones, implying cross-reactive memory joined.

One entry per CDR3 protein results from TCRdb running MiXCR on the 5' RACE reads. The repertoire has roughly 130,000 distinct CDR3 sequences, about 18% of them found once; the top ten carry 4.5% to 5.5%. Sequencing was carried out using PBMCs or a T cell subset sorted from them (not recorded which). The J gene is TRBJ2-7, the V gene TRBV3-1; no clear D gene. The TCR sequence derives from a man aged 18 to 30 who had mild COVID-19 (a few samples of this study predate the infection). Cell type and time point are not known. CDR3 protein: CASSQVGRTPSEQYF. The CDR3 bases are TGTGCCAGCAGCCAAGTAGGAAGGACCCCTTCGGAGCAGTACTTC.